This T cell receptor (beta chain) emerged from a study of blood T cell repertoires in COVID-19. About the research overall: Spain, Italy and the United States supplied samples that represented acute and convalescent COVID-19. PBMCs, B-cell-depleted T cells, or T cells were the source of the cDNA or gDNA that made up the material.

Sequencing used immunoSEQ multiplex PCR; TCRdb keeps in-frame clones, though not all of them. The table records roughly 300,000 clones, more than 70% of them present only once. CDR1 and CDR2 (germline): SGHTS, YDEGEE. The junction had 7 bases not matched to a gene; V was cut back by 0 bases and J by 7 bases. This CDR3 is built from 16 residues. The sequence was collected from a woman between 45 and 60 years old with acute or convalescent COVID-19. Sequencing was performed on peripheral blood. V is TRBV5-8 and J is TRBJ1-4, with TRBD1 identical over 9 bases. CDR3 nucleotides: TGTGCCAGCAGCTTGGACAGGGGGCTAGCTAGTGAAAAACTGTTTTTT. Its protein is CASSLDRGLASEKLFF.